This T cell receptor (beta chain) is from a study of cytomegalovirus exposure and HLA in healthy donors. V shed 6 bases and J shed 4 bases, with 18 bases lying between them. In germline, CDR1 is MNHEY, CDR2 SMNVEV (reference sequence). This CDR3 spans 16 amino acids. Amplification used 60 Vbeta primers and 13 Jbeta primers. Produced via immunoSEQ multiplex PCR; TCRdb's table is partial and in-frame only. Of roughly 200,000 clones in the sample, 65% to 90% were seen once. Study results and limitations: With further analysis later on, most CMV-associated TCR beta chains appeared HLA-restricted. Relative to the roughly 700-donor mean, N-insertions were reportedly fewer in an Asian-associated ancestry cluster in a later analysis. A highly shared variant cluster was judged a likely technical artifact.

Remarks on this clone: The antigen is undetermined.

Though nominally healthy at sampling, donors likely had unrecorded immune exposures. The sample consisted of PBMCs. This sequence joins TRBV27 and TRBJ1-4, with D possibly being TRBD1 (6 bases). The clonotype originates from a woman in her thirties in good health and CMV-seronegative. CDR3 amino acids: CASSTNRDTFNEKLFF. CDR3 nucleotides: TGTGCCAGCAGCACCAACCGGGACACCTTTAATGAAAAACTGTTTTTT.